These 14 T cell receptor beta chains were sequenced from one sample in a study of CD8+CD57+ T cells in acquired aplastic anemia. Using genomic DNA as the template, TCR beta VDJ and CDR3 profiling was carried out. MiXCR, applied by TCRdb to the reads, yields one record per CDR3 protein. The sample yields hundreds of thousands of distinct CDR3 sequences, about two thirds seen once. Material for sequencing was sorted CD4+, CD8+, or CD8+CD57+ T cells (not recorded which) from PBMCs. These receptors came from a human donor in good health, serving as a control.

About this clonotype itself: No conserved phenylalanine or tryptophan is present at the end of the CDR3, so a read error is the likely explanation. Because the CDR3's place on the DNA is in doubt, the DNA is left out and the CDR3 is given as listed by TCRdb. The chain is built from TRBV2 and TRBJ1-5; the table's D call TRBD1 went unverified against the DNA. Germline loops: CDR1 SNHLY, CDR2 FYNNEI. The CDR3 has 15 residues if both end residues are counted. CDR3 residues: CASSGQTYKNQSFRL.

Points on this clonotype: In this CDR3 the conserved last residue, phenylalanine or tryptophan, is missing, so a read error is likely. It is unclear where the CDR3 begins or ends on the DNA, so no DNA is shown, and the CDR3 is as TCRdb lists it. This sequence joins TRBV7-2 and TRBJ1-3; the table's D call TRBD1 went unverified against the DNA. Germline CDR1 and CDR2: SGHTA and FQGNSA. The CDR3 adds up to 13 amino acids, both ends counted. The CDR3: CASSQFEGRREDT.

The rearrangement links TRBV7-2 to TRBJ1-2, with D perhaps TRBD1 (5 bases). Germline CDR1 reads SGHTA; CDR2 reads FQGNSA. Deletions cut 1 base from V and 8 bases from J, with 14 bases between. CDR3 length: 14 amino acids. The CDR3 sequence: CASSLDGGLEGYTF. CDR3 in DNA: TGTGCCAGCAGCTTAGATGGGGGACTGGAGGGCTACACCTTC. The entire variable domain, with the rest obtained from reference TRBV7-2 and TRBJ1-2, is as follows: GAGVSQSPSNKVTEKGKDVELRCDPISGHTALYWYRQSLGQGLEFLIYFQGNSAPDKSGLPSDRFSAERTGGSVSTLTIQRTQQEDSAVYLCASSLDGGLEGYTFGSGTRLTVV.

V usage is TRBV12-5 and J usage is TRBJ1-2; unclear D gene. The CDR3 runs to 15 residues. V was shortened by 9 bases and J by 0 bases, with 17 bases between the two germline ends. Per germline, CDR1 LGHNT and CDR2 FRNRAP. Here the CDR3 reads CASSPAWSANYGYTF. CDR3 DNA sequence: TGTGCTAGCAGTCCTGCCTGGTCAGCTAACTATGGCTACACCTTC.

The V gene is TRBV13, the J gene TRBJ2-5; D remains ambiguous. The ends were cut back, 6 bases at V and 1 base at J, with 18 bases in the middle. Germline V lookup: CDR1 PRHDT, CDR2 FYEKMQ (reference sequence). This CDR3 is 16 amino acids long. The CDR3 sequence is CASRDARLGSQETQYF. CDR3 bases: TGTGCCAGCAGAGACGCGAGGCTAGGTTCCCAAGAGACCCAGTACTTC.

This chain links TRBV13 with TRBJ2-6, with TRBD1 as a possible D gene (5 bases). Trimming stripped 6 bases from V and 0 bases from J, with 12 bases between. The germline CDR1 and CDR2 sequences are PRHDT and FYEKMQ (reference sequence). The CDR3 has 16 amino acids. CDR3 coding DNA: TGTGCCAGCAGGCAGGGCAGGGTCTCTGGGGCCAACGTCCTGACTTTC. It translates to CASRQGRVSGANVLTF.

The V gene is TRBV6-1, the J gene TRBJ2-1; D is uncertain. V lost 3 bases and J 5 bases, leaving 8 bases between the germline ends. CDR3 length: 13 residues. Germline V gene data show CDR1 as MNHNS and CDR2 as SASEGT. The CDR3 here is CASSDRLDNEQFF. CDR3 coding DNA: TGTGCCAGCAGTGACAGGCTCGACAATGAGCAGTTCTTC.

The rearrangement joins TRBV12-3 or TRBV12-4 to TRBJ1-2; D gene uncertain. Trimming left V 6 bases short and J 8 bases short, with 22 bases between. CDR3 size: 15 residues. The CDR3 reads CASSTLRGSAEGYTF. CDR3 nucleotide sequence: TGTGCCAGCAGCACCCTCCGCGGTTCGGCGGAGGGCTACACCTTC.

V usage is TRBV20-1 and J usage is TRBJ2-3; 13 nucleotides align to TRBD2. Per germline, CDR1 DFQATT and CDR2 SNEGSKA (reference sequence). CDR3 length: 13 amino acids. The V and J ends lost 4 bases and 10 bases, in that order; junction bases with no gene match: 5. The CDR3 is CSATPGLAGAQYF. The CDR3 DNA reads TGCAGTGCTACCCCTGGACTAGCGGGGGCGCAGTATTTT.

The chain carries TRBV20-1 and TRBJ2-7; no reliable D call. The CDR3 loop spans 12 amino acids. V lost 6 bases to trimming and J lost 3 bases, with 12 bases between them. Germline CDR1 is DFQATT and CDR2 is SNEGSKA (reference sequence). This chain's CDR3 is CSASLGNYEQYF. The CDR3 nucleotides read TGCAGTGCCTCCCTAGGCAACTACGAGCAGTACTTC.

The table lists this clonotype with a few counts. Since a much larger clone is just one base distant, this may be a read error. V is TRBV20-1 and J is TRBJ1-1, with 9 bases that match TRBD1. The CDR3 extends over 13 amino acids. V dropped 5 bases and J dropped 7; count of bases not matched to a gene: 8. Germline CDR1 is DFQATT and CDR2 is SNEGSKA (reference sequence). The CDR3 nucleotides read TGCAGTGCTGGAGGGACAGGGACTAATGAAGCTTTCTTT. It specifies CSAGGTGTNEAFF.

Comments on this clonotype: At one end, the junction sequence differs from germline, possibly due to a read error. For the CDR3, the DNA is TGTGCCAGCAGCTCCCTGACAGGGGCGGAGGAGCAGTTC. Its translation is CASSSLTGAEEQF. The V gene is TRBV7-2, the J gene TRBJ2-7; 8 bases fit TRBD1. The CDR3 is 13 residues long. Germline V gene sequence: CDR1 SGHTA, CDR2 FQGNSA.

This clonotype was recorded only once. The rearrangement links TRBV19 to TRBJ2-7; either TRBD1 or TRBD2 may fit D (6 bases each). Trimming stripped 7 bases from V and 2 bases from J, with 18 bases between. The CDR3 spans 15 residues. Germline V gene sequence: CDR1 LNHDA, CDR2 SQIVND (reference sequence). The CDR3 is CASKRGPEDPYEQYF. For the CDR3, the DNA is TGTGCCAGTAAACGGGGGCCAGAAGATCCCTACGAGCAGTACTTC.

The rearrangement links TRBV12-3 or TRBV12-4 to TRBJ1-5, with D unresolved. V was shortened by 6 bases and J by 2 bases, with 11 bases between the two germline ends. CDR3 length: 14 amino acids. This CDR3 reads CASSPVSGNQPQHF. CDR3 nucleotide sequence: TGTGCCAGCAGCCCAGTATCGGGCAATCAGCCCCAGCATTTT.